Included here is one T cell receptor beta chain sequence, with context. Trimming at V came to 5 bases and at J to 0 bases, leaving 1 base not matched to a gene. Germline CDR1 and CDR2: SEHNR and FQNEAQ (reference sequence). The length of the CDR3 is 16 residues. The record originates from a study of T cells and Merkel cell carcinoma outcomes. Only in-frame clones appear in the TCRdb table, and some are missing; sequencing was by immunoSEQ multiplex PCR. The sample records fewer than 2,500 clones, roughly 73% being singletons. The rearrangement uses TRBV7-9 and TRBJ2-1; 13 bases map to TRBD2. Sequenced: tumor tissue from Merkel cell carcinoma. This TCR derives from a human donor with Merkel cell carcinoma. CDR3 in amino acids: CASSRTSGSSYNEQFF. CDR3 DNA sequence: TGTGCCAGCAGCCGGACTAGCGGGAGCTCCTACAATGAGCAGTTCTTC.